These T cell receptor beta chains were read from a single sample in a study of blood T cell repertoires in COVID-19. Some clones are missing from TCRdb's copy, which holds only in-frame ones; the method was immunoSEQ multiplex PCR. The sample comprises about 170,000 clones, 86% of which are singletons, and roughly 7% rests with the top ten. Sequencing was done on a sample of peripheral blood. These receptors were collected from a woman of 80 years or more in a cohort sampled during active or convalescent COVID-19. CDR3s include the opening cysteine and the closing phenylalanine or tryptophan. The order of the fields is J gene, V gene, clone size, D gene, CDR3 DNA, CDR3 protein. A D gene is named only where the DNA matches it firmly. Expanded clones are given a class, and other clones once, few, many or no size at all.

TRBJ1-2 | TRBV10-2 | NA | NA | TGCGCCAGCAGTCAGGCGGGAACGGGCTATGGCTACACCTTC | CASSQAGTGYGYTF
TRBJ1-2 | TRBV12-5 | NA | NA | TGTGCTAGTGGTTTGCCTTCTTTGAAGACAGGACTAGATGGCTACACCTTC | CASGLPSLKTGLDGYTF
TRBJ2-7 | TRBV6-5 | NA | TRBD1 | TGTGCCAGCAGTTACGGGGACAGGGTCTACGAGCAGTACTTC | CASSYGDRVYEQYF
TRBJ1-1 | TRBV7-2 | NA | NA | TGTGCCAGCAGCTCCTTCCCCAGGGGTCGGCGGCTTGAAGCTTTCTTT | CASSSFPRGRRLEAFF
TRBJ2-1 | TRBV7-9 | NA | TRBD2 | TGTGCCAGCAGCTCTATTAGCGGGGTCAACAATGAGCAGTTCTTC | CASSSISGVNNEQFF
TRBJ2-2 | TRBV4-2 | few | TRBD2 | TGTGCCAGCAGCCAAGATACGGCGGGAGCGGGCGGGGAGCTGTTTTTT | CASSQDTAGAGGELFF
TRBJ2-5 | TRBV11-2 | NA | NA | TGTGCCAGCAGCCACGTACGGGGCCAAGAGACCCAGTACTTC | CASSHVRGQETQYF
TRBJ1-1 | TRBV6-5 | NA | NA | TGTGCCAGGAGTCAGGGGAACACTGAAGCTTTCTTT | CARSQGNTEAFF
TRBJ2-2 | TRBV18 | NA | TRBD1 | TGTGCCAGCTCACCTTCAACAGGGGATATTCGTGGCACCGGGGAGCTGTTTTTT | CASSPSTGDIRGTGELFF
TRBJ2-3 | TRBV12-3/TRBV12-4 | NA | NA | TGTGCCAGCAGTTTCCAACTAGTAGATACGCAGTATTTT | CASSFQLVDTQYF
TRBJ2-2 | TRBV19 | NA | NA | TGTGCCAGTAGTCCCTTAGGGGGGGCCACCGGGGAGCTGTTTTTT | CASSPLGGATGELFF
TRBJ2-7 | TRBV18 | NA | TRBD1 | TGTGCCAGCTCCCAGGGACAGGGGACAACCTACGAGCAGTACTTC | CASSQGQGTTYEQYF
TRBJ1-3 | TRBV10-3 | NA | NA | TGTGCCATCAGCGAAGCGGGAAACACCATATATTTT | CAISEAGNTIYF
TRBJ2-2 | TRBV5-1 | once | TRBD1 | TGCGCCAGCAGGGCGCTACAGGGGGCGGACGGGGAGCTGTTTTTT | CASRALQGADGELFF
TRBJ2-2 | TRBV11-3 | NA | NA | TGTGCCAGCAGCTTGGACGGGATGGGGACCGGGGAGCTGTTTTTT | CASSLDGMGTGELFF
TRBJ1-1 | TRBV7-2 | NA | NA | TGTGCCAGCAGCTTCGACGTAAGGGGCACTGAAGCTTTCTTT | CASSFDVRGTEAFF
TRBJ1-1 | TRBV5-1 | NA | TRBD1 | TGCGCCAGCAGCTCCGGGACAGGGGACCTAAGGTGGAACACTGAAGCTTTCTTT | CASSSGTGDLRWNTEAFF
TRBJ1-1 | TRBV19 | NA | TRBD1 | TGTGCCAGTAGCCCGGGACAGGGGGTAGGGAACACTGAAGCTTTCTTT | CASSPGQGVGNTEAFF
TRBJ1-2 | TRBV30 | NA | TRBD1 | TGTGCCTGGAGTGTCCTTGGGACAGCAAACTATGGCTACACCTTC | CAWSVLGTANYGYTF
TRBJ1-3 | TRBV7-9 | NA | TRBD1 | TGTGCCAGCAGCAGAGGACAGGGCGGCACTGGAAACACCATATATTTT | CASSRGQGGTGNTIYF
TRBJ1-6 | TRBV7-2 | NA | NA | TGTGCCAGCAGCCTCGACAGGAGAAATTCACCCCTCCACTTT | CASSLDRRNSPLHF